The clone carrying this TCR beta chain was counted only a few times. No antigen is known for it. Extracted RNA was reverse transcribed into cDNA, the sequencing template. Generated by immunoSEQ multiplex PCR, the TCRdb table keeps only in-frame clones and is missing some. The sample contains around 60,000 clones, 40% to 55% of which appear only once. Regarding treatment: oral pan-JAK inhibitor, 5-10 mg twice daily. Samples from alopecia areata patients were lesional scalp punch biopsies and peripheral blood. Separation by sorting yielded CD4+ and CD8+ T cells from PBMCs. This entry comes from a study of CD8+ T cells in alopecia areata. Study-wide findings and caveats: Relative to mice, TCR sharing across patients was less clear, a difference possibly HLA-related.

The CDR3 loop spans 14 amino acids. CDR1 is GTSNPN, CDR2 SVGIG, per germline (reference sequence). The ends were cut back, 2 bases at V and 6 bases at J, with 17 bases in the middle. This chain links TRBV30 with TRBJ2-7; tentatively, D is TRBD1 (6 bases). The source material was CD8+ T cells sorted from blood, sampled at approximately week 36, from a patient treated with tofacitinib. The origin of this receptor is a human donor with alopecia areata. CDR3 nucleotide sequence: TGTGCCTGGAGTAACTTCGAGTGGGGGCGCGAGCAGTACTTC. Translating it yields CAWSNFEWGREQYF.